This T cell receptor beta chain was recorded in a study of cytomegalovirus exposure and HLA in healthy donors. Study at large: Earlier, 100 million or so unique TCR beta sequences were recovered from roughly 180 million T cells by an analysis.

The study ran its PCR with 60 Vbeta and 13 Jbeta primers. Profiled with immunoSEQ multiplex PCR; TCRdb holds only in-frame clones, not every one. The listing records approximately 190,000 clones. Study-level points and caveats: A later analysis reportedly identified an Asian-associated ancestry cluster as carrying fewer N-insertions than the roughly 670-donor mean.

With regard to this clone: Its cognate antigen is unknown.

V lost 1 base, J lost 12 bases, and 7 bases lay in between. Germline values: CDR1 MDHEN, CDR2 SYDVKM. This CDR3 is built from 12 residues. The clonotype originates from a boy younger than 18 in good health and CMV-seronegative. The rearrangement joins TRBV28 to TRBJ1-6; D not resolved. Sequencing was carried out using PBMCs. CDR3 sequence reads: CASSLSGRPLHF. The CDR3 region has the DNA TGTGCCAGCAGTTTATCGGGAAGACCCCTCCACTTT.